The 24 T cell receptor beta chains presented below share a single source sample, sequenced in a study of T cells in Graves' hyperthyroidism and ophthalmopathy. TCR beta CDR3 region amplification was performed from RNA transcripts. The HTBI primer set drove a first-round RT-PCR of the TCR CDR3. TCRdb used MiXCR to reprocess the multiplex PCR reads, holding one entry per CDR3 protein. The sample holds about 360,000 distinct CDR3 sequences, about 12% seen once. Sequencing was done on a sample of blood. These receptors were collected from a woman younger than 30 with Graves' hyperthyroidism.

This clonotype was detected many times. This rearrangement joins TRBV29-1 to TRBJ2-1; D is unresolved. The CDR3 totals 12 residues. Looked up from germline, CDR1 is SQVTM and CDR2 is ANQGSEA. The V end was cut by 7 bases, the J end by 6 bases, with 13 bases between. The CDR3 nucleotides are TGCAGCGCCACCCTACCGGGCAATGAGCAGTTCTTC. This gives the protein CSATLPGNEQFF.

This chain uses TRBV19 with TRBJ1-1; TRBD1 aligns across 9 bases. The V gene end was trimmed by 2 bases and the J gene end by 6 bases; junction bases not matched to a gene: 7. There are 15 residues in the CDR3. Germline V gene lookup returns CDR1 LNHDA and CDR2 SQIVND (reference sequence). In nucleotides, the CDR3 is TGTGCCAGTAGTATACACAGGGGGCGCAAATCTGAAGCTTTCTTT. Translated: CASSIHRGRKSEAFF.

This clonotype was detected only a few times. A much larger clone lies one base from this, so it may be a read error. The rearrangement links TRBV28 to TRBJ2-5; unclear D gene. The CDR3 covers 14 residues. Germline V lookup: CDR1 MDHEN, CDR2 SYDVKM. Here the CDR3 DNA reads TGTGCCAGCGGTTTTAGGACCGTTAGGGAGACCCAGTACTTC. Translating gives CASGFRTVRETQYF.

This chain uses TRBV28 with TRBJ2-3, with D perhaps given as TRBD1 or TRBD2 (5 bases each). The V and J ends lost 3 bases and 6 bases respectively, with 7 bases between them. The length of the CDR3 is 12 residues. The germline gives CDR1 MDHEN, CDR2 SYDVKM. The CDR3 nucleotides read TGTGCCAGCAGTTTCCGGGACGATACGCAGTATTTT. Protein: CASSFRDDTQYF.

V gene TRBV6-1 combines with J gene TRBJ2-1; 12 bases fit TRBD2. Germline V gives CDR1 MNHNS, CDR2 SASEGT. This CDR3 is 15 amino acids long. Germline trimming cut 8 bases from V and 3 bases from J; bases unmatched to any gene: 5. The CDR3 sequence: CASEPGLAGYNEQFF. The DNA for the CDR3 is TGTGCCAGCGAACCGGGACTAGCGGGCTACAATGAGCAGTTCTTC.

This clonotype has a count of ten or more. This chain joins TRBV7-8 and TRBJ1-1; 8 bases agree with TRBD1. The germline gives CDR1 SGHVS, CDR2 FQNEAQ. Germline trimming cut 6 bases from V and 4 bases from J; bases unmatched to any gene: 7. CDR3 length equals 14 residues. The DNA for the CDR3 is TGTGCCAGCAGACCGGACAGGGCGGCCACTGAAGCTTTCTTT. Translation gives CASRPDRAATEAFF.

This clonotype was detected ten times or more. CDR3 region: CSARDWGSNQPQHF. In DNA, the CDR3 is TGCAGTGCTAGAGATTGGGGCAGCAATCAGCCCCAGCATTTT. The V gene is TRBV20-1, the J gene TRBJ1-5; perhaps TRBD1 as D (5 bases). Trimming left V 0 bases short and J 1 base short, with 7 bases between. The CDR3 is 14 residues long. Germline V gene sequence: CDR1 DFQATT, CDR2 SNEGSKA (reference sequence).

The sample holds many counts of this clonotype. This chain links TRBV27 with TRBJ1-6; D remains ambiguous. CDR3 length: 15 residues. From germline, CDR1 is MNHEY and CDR2 SMNVEV (reference sequence). Trimming took 5 bases from V and 2 from J, leaving 10 bases between them. The CDR3 protein is CASSLRKAYNSPLHF. In DNA, the CDR3 is TGTGCCAGCAGTCTCCGAAAGGCCTATAATTCACCCCTCCACTTT.

As for this clonotype: A read error may explain this, as a much larger clone is one base away. This chain links TRBV7-9 with TRBJ2-5; D not resolved. Per germline, CDR1 SEHNR and CDR2 FQNEAQ (reference sequence). The CDR3 runs to 14 residues. Written as DNA, the CDR3 is TGTGCCAACAGCCAACCGGCAGGCCAAGAGACCCAGTACTTC. This translates into CANSQPAGQETQYF.

This clonotype has a handful of counts. This chain uses TRBV9 with TRBJ1-2; no clear D. Germline CDR1 is SGDLS and CDR2 is YYNGEE. This CDR3 region has 16 residues. The V gene lost 3 bases and the J gene lost 6 bases, with 21 bases spanning the gap. CDR3 sequence: CASSALLHRLADGYTF. DNA of the CDR3: TGTGCCAGCAGCGCCCTGCTACACCGGCTAGCTGATGGCTACACCTTC.

This clonotype was picked up a small number of times. V gene TRBV10-3 combines with J gene TRBJ1-5; TRBD1 might be the D (5 bases). CDR3 size: 15 residues. Germline V gives CDR1 ENHRY, CDR2 SYGVKD. Trimming removed 3 bases at V and 3 bases at J, with 12 bases between. The CDR3 DNA reads as TGTGCCATCAGTGATAAGGGAGGGGACAATCAGCCCCAGCATTTT. This gives the protein CAISDKGGDNQPQHF.

This clonotype was counted a few times. This chain links TRBV28 with TRBJ1-1; a weak D match, TRBD1 (5 bases). Per germline, CDR1 MDHEN and CDR2 SYDVKM. V gave up 5 bases and J gave up 6 bases, with 19 bases separating them. The CDR3 runs 15 residues. The CDR3 here is CASSPPAGLGSEAFF. For the CDR3, the DNA is TGTGCCAGCAGTCCCCCGGCAGGGTTGGGCTCTGAAGCTTTCTTT.

The V gene is TRBV5-1, the J gene TRBJ2-1, with 8 bases lining up with TRBD2. The CDR3 is 15 residues long. Germline-derived CDR1 and CDR2 are SGHRS and YFSETQ. After removal of 6 bases from V and 3 bases from J, the junction contained 8 bases not matched to a gene. The CDR3 here is CASNIAGTFYNEQFF. The CDR3 DNA is TGCGCCAGCAATATAGCGGGGACCTTCTACAATGAGCAGTTCTTC.

This clonotype was observed many times. The J gene is TRBJ1-2, the V gene TRBV5-1; D is unresolved. CDR1 and CDR2 from the germline V gene are SGHRS and YFSETQ. V gave up 5 bases and J gave up 6 bases, with 17 bases separating them. This CDR3 has 14 residues. CDR3 loop: CASSPDPVRNGYTF. The CDR3 nucleotides read TGCGCCAGCAGTCCAGACCCGGTCAGGAATGGCTACACCTTC.

In its sample, this clonotype was seen many times. This CDR3 reads CATSDLRGILTEAFF. The DNA of the CDR3 is TGTGCCACCAGTGATTTGCGGGGTATCTTGACTGAAGCTTTCTTT. V usage is TRBV24-1 and J usage is TRBJ1-1, with D unresolved. With 0 bases removed from V and 5 bases from J, the gap between germline ends came to 12 bases. Germline assignment: CDR1 KGHDR and CDR2 SFDVKD. This CDR3 region has 15 residues.

This clonotype occurred many times. The chain is built from TRBV5-1 and TRBJ2-1, with D unresolved. There are 14 residues in the CDR3. The germline V gene encodes CDR1 SGHRS and CDR2 YFSETQ. The V end lost 1 base, the J end lost 4 bases, and 9 bases lay between the germline ends. The CDR3 region has the DNA TGCGCCAGCAGCTTGTATCAAGGTTACAATGAGCAGTTCTTC. This gives the protein CASSLYQGYNEQFF.

This clonotype was detected many times. This chain's CDR3 is CASSQGTSTGELFF. CDR3 nucleotide sequence: TGTGCCAGTTCACAGGGTACGAGCACCGGGGAGCTGTTTTTT. The V call is TRBV5-5, the J call TRBJ2-2; tentative D call: TRBD1 (6 bases). The CDR3 covers 14 residues. Germline V CDR1 and CDR2: SGHKS, YYEKEE (reference sequence). V was shortened by 8 bases and J by 4 bases, with 15 bases between the two germline ends.

The chain recombines TRBV18 with TRBJ1-3; D is possibly TRBD1 (5 bases). This CDR3 is built from 17 residues. V was shortened by 2 bases and J by 3 bases, with 17 bases between the two germline ends. Per the germline V gene, CDR1 is KGHSH and CDR2 is LQKENI. DNA of the CDR3: TGTGCCAGCTCACCAACGACGGGACGGGGACTTGGAAACACCATATATTTT. As protein: CASSPTTGRGLGNTIYF.

This clonotype was found many times. This chain uses TRBV10-3 with TRBJ2-2; 7 bases fit TRBD1. J was trimmed by 6 bases and V by 7 bases; bases with no gene match: 5. The CDR3 totals 13 residues. Germline V gives CDR1 ENHRY, CDR2 SYGVKD. The CDR3: CAINDRESGELFF. Here the CDR3 DNA reads TGTGCCATCAATGACAGGGAATCCGGGGAGCTGTTTTTT.

This clonotype has ten or more counts. This chain links TRBV20-1 with TRBJ2-5; 9 nucleotides align to TRBD2. The CDR3 runs 13 residues. Trimming cost V 3 bases and J 5 bases; bases outside gene matches: 4. Germline CDR1 reads DFQATT; CDR2 reads SNEGSKA (reference sequence). CDR3 DNA sequence: TGCAGTGCTAGGGGACTAGCCCCCGAGACCCAGTACTTC. It translates to CSARGLAPETQYF.

This clonotype was counted a few times. This chain connects TRBV6-1 to TRBJ1-3, with 8 bases fitting TRBD1. The germline gives CDR1 MNHNS, CDR2 SASEGT. V lost 7 bases and J lost 3; bases outside the gene matches: 11. CDR3 size: 16 residues. The CDR3 reads CASISGQGAHGNTIYF. The DNA of the CDR3 is TGTGCCAGCATATCAGGGCAGGGGGCGCATGGAAACACCATATATTTT.

There are many counts of this clonotype. V usage is TRBV11-2 and J usage is TRBJ1-5, with TRBD1 identical over 7 bases. Germline V gives CDR1 SGHAT, CDR2 FQNNGV. V shed 1 base, J shed 6 bases, and the junction held 6 bases outside the gene matches. The CDR3 is made up of 15 amino acids. The DNA of the CDR3 is TGTGCCAGCAGCTTAGGACAGGGAGGAGGTCAGCCCCAGCATTTT. Translation: CASSLGQGGGQPQHF.

V is TRBV7-6 and J is TRBJ2-3; 10 bases fit TRBD2. The trim removed 1 base at V and 4 bases at J, leaving 8 bases unmatched. This CDR3 has 17 amino acids. Germline CDR1 and CDR2: SGHVS and FNYEAQ. The CDR3 nucleotides read TGTGCCAGCAGCTTAGGGGCAGCTAGCGGGGGCGCAGATACGCAGTATTTT. It translates to CASSLGAASGGADTQYF.

The chain employs TRBV20-1 and TRBJ2-1; TRBD2 matches at 10 bases. Germline lookup yields CDR1 DFQATT and CDR2 SNEGSKA (reference sequence). Unmatched junction bases numbered 7, after V lost 3 bases and J lost 8 bases. The CDR3 is made up of 14 amino acids. The CDR3, as DNA: TGCAGTGCTAGGGCTAGCGGGAGTGTAGATGAGCAGTTCTTC. It encodes CSARASGSVDEQFF.